The next 26 T cell receptor beta chains were all read from a single sample in a study of T cells after yellow fever vaccination. TCRdb fed the 5' RACE reads into MiXCR, producing one record per CDR3 protein. Among about 350,000 distinct CDR3 sequences listed, around 8.1% were seen once. Sequenced here: PBMCs, sampled roughly 45 days after the first yellow fever vaccination. These receptors were collected from a man aged 18 to 29 who received the YFV17D yellow fever vaccine.

The J gene is TRBJ2-7, the V gene TRBV7-9; D gene uncertain. The length of the CDR3 is 13 residues. Trimming took 5 bases from V and 0 from J, leaving 8 bases between them. The germline gives CDR1 SEHNR, CDR2 FQNEAQ (reference sequence). CDR3 amino acids: CASSTQSSYEQYV. CDR3 sequence (DNA): TGTGCCAGCAGCACTCAAAGCTCCTACGAGCAGTACGTC.

This clonotype turned up a few times. The gene calls are TRBV6-5 and TRBJ1-1, with D possibly TRBD1 on 6 matching bases. Trimming took 2 bases from V and 10 from J, leaving 17 bases between them. The CDR3 runs to 14 residues. Germline V gene lookup returns CDR1 MNHEY and CDR2 SVGAGI. The CDR3 nucleotides are TGTGCCAGCAGTTACAACCTCGAGGGGGTTAGAGCTTTCTTT. This encodes CASSYNLEGVRAFF.

This clonotype appeared many times. The rearrangement uses TRBV3-1 and TRBJ2-7, with D uncertain. Between the trimmed V and J ends, which lost 0 bases and 0 bases, there was a span of 6 bases. Per germline, CDR1 LGHDT and CDR2 YNNKEL (reference sequence). The CDR3 is made up of 14 amino acids. CDR3 sequence: CASSQDLSSYEQYF. The CDR3 DNA follows: TGTGCCAGCAGCCAAGATCTCAGCTCCTACGAGCAGTACTTC.

This clonotype was detected only a few times. CDR3 in DNA: TGCGCCAGCAGCCAAGATCGAACAACCATATATTTT. Translated: CASSQDRTTIYF. The chain joins TRBV4-1 to TRBJ1-3; no reliable D call. Trimming stripped 0 bases from V and 10 bases from J, with 7 bases between. The CDR3 is 12 amino acids. The germline CDR1 and CDR2 sequences are MGHRA and YSYEKL.

This clonotype was counted a few times. The chain carries TRBV7-9 and TRBJ2-7; D might be TRBD1 or TRBD2, each matching 6 bases. The V gene's germline CDR1 is SEHNR and CDR2 FQNEAQ (reference sequence). Trimming took 0 bases from V and 2 from J, leaving 14 bases between them. The length of the CDR3 is 16 residues. DNA of the CDR3: TGTGCCAGCAGCTTAGCGGGGGGCAGGACCCCCTACGAGCAGTACGTC. Its translation: CASSLAGGRTPYEQYV.

This clonotype was seen a handful of times. The chain joins TRBV3-1 to TRBJ1-4; 8 bases match TRBD1. V shed 4 bases, J shed 7 bases, and the junction held 5 bases outside the gene matches. The CDR3 spans 14 residues. Per the germline V gene, CDR1 is LGHDT and CDR2 is YNNKEL (reference sequence). The DNA of the CDR3 is TGTGCCAGCAGCCGGACAGGGTCAACTGAAAAACTGTTTTTT. This gives the protein CASSRTGSTEKLFF.

This chain joins TRBV4-3 and TRBJ1-2; D call uncertain. This CDR3 has 16 residues. With 0 bases removed from V and 4 bases from J, the gap between germline ends came to 15 bases. The V gene's germline CDR1 is LGHNA and CDR2 YSLEER. The CDR3 is CASSQEVTVTSYGYTF. The CDR3 nucleotides read TGCGCCAGCAGCCAAGAGGTGACGGTAACTTCCTATGGCTACACCTTC.

The chain recombines TRBV5-1 with TRBJ2-7; 8 bases line up with TRBD1. With 8 bases clipped from V and 1 base from J, the junction kept 5 bases outside the gene matches. Per germline, CDR1 SGHRS and CDR2 YFSETQ. The CDR3 is 13 residues long. The chain's CDR3 is CARIRDRSYEQYF. Written as DNA, the CDR3 is TGCGCCAGAATCCGGGACAGGTCCTACGAGCAGTACTTC.

The chain couples TRBV7-2 to TRBJ1-5; D is unresolved. This CDR3 is built from 15 residues. Germline V CDR1 and CDR2: SGHTA, FQGNSA. Between the trimmed V and J ends, which lost 5 bases and 0 bases, there was a span of 11 bases. CDR3 sequence reads: CASSQHLTSNQPQHF. The DNA of the CDR3 is TGTGCCAGCAGCCAACATCTCACTAGCAATCAGCCCCAGCATTTT.

This clonotype has just a few counts. The chain recombines TRBV21-1 with TRBJ2-2; TRBD2, as called in the table, went unchecked against the DNA. TRBV21-1 is termed a pseudogene. CDR3 length: 19 residues. Written as DNA, the CDR3 is TGTGCCAGCAGCACCCCGGGAGGGCTAGCGGGGGTCCCCACCGGGGAGCTGTTTTTT. It encodes CASSTPGGLAGVPTGELFF.

This clonotype has a handful of counts. V is TRBV12-3 or TRBV12-4 and J is TRBJ2-6, with 8 bases fitting TRBD2. With 7 bases clipped from V and 0 bases from J, the junction kept 8 bases outside the gene matches. CDR3 length: 17 amino acids. The CDR3 sequence: CASIPRGGGSGANVLTF. CDR3 in DNA: TGTGCCAGCATTCCTCGGGGGGGCGGCTCTGGGGCCAACGTCCTGACTTTC.

The chain uses TRBV10-3 and TRBJ1-5; no definite D call. Germline V lookup: CDR1 ENHRY, CDR2 SYGVKD. V lost 3 bases to trimming and J lost 2 bases, with 11 bases between them. CDR3 size: 15 residues. CDR3 in DNA: TGTGCCATCAGTGATAGCCGGGGTCGCAATCAGCCCCAGCATTTT. This gives the protein CAISDSRGRNQPQHF.

The chain links TRBV18 to TRBJ1-2, with 7 positions matching TRBD1. V was clipped by 4 bases and J by 2 bases; unmatched bases: 4. Per germline, CDR1 KGHSH and CDR2 LQKENI. The CDR3 runs to 14 residues. The DNA for the CDR3 is TGTGCCAGCTCACGAGGGACAGAGAACTATGGCTACACCTTC. Translating it yields CASSRGTENYGYTF.

The genes are TRBV29-1 and TRBJ2-1; 9 bases are a match to TRBD2. With 0 bases clipped from V and 3 bases from J, the junction kept 6 bases outside the gene matches. CDR1 and CDR2 from the germline V gene are SQVTM and ANQGSEA. The CDR3 totals 16 residues. The CDR3, as DNA: TGCAGCGTTGAAGAAACAGCGGGGGGAAGCTACAATGAGCAGTTCTTC. Translation: CSVEETAGGSYNEQFF.

The chain couples TRBV5-4 to TRBJ2-1; D is ambiguous. Germline V CDR1 and CDR2: SGHNT, YYREEE (reference sequence). CDR3 length equals 12 residues. V was trimmed by 0 bases and J by 9 bases, leaving 7 bases between them. CDR3 sequence reads: CASSLVSTEQFF. CDR3 DNA: TGTGCCAGCAGCTTGGTTAGCACTGAGCAGTTCTTC. Together with reference TRBV5-4 and TRBJ2-1, the CDR3 gives the full variable domain: ETGVTQSPTHLIKTRGQQVTLRCSSQSGHNTVSWYQQALGQGPQFIFQYYREEENGRGNFPPRFSGLQFPNYSSELNVNALELDDSALYLCASSLVSTEQFFGPGTRLTVL.

This rearrangement joins TRBV7-9 to TRBJ1-2, with 8 bases aligning to TRBD1. V dropped 5 bases and J dropped 2; count of bases not matched to a gene: 4. Germline V lookup: CDR1 SEHNR, CDR2 FQNEAQ (reference sequence). CDR3 size: 14 residues. This CDR3 is CASSPDRENYGYTF. CDR3 DNA: TGTGCCAGCAGCCCGGACAGGGAAAACTATGGCTACACCTTC.

This clonotype was observed many times. The chain employs TRBV28 and TRBJ1-5, with D unresolved. The CDR3 consists of 12 residues. V was clipped by 3 bases and J by 13 bases, with 13 bases between them. Looked up from germline, CDR1 is MDHEN and CDR2 is SYDVKM. CDR3 sequence (DNA): TGTGCCAGCAGTTTCCGGTCCCCCCAGCAGCATTTT. This codes for CASSFRSPQQHF.

The V call is TRBV3-1, the J call TRBJ2-7, with TRBD1 matching 9 bases. The CDR3 runs 12 residues. V shed 0 bases and J 13 bases; nucleotides not matched to a gene: 4. Germline V gene sequence: CDR1 LGHDT, CDR2 YNNKEL (reference sequence). The CDR3 loop reads CASSQEGTGLYV. The CDR3 nucleotides read TGTGCCAGCAGCCAAGAAGGGACAGGGCTCTACGTC.

The rearrangement links TRBV7-9 to TRBJ1-1; 8 bases map to TRBD1. Germline V gene sequence: CDR1 SEHNR, CDR2 FQNEAQ (reference sequence). This CDR3 region has 15 residues. The ends lost 4 bases at V and 7 bases at J; junction bases unmatched: 11. The CDR3: CASSSSTGGTVEAFF. CDR3 coding DNA: TGTGCCAGCAGCTCCTCTACAGGGGGGACAGTTGAAGCTTTCTTT.

This chain links TRBV9 with TRBJ1-4; perhaps TRBD1 as D (5 bases). The CDR3 runs 17 residues. From germline, CDR1 is SGDLS and CDR2 YYNGEE. V was cut by 0 bases and J by 8 bases, with 20 bases left in between. CDR3 DNA sequence: TGTGCCAGCAGCGTAGTGACGACGGGACCCATTGGAGAAAAACTGTTTTTT. Amino acids: CASSVVTTGPIGEKLFF.

This clonotype was detected a few times. For the CDR3, the DNA is TGTGCCAGTTACCGGGGACAGGGCAATCAGCCCCAGCATTTT. This encodes CASYRGQGNQPQHF. The genes are TRBV19 and TRBJ1-5; 8 bases line up with TRBD1. This CDR3 has 14 amino acids. V lost 8 bases and J lost 2; bases outside the gene matches: 5. Germline V gene lookup returns CDR1 LNHDA and CDR2 SQIVND (reference sequence).

This clonotype was found a few times. This rearrangement joins TRBV29-1 to TRBJ2-7, with D possibly being TRBD1 (6 bases). This CDR3 region has 14 residues. Between the trimmed V and J ends, which lost 2 bases and 5 bases, there was a span of 16 bases. The V gene's germline CDR1 is SQVTM and CDR2 ANQGSEA. The CDR3 reads CSVELTGPRNEQYF. CDR3 bases: TGCAGCGTTGAACTGACAGGCCCCCGTAACGAGCAGTACTTC.

This clonotype was observed a handful of times. This chain joins TRBV2 and TRBJ2-3, with 12 bases identical to TRBD2. Germline CDR1 is SNHLY and CDR2 is FYNNEI. V lost 8 bases to trimming and J lost 4 bases; unmatched junction nucleotides: 7. CDR3 length equals 15 residues. The CDR3 DNA is TGTGCCAGCGCTAGCGGGGGGGATGAGGCAGATACGCAGTATTTT. Translation gives CASASGGDEADTQYF.

This chain connects TRBV29-1 to TRBJ2-1, with D possibly matching TRBD1 (5 bases). Per germline, CDR1 SQVTM and CDR2 ANQGSEA. V lost 4 bases and J lost 10, with 17 bases in between. This CDR3 spans 13 amino acids. Here the CDR3 reads CSVGVQGPGEQFF. Here the CDR3 DNA reads TGCAGCGTTGGGGTTCAGGGCCCCGGGGAGCAGTTCTTC.

The table lists this clonotype with a count of one. The V and J genes are TRBV5-4 and TRBJ1-1; D unclear. The CDR3 totals 13 residues. V lost 6 bases, J lost 6 bases, and 15 bases lay in between. CDR1 is SGHNT and CDR2 is YYREEE in the germline V gene (reference sequence). The CDR3: CASTPSGTAEAFF. Written as DNA, the CDR3 is TGTGCCAGCACCCCCAGTGGTACCGCTGAAGCTTTCTTT.

This clonotype occurred a few times. The DNA of the CDR3 is TGTGCCAGCAGCTTTCTTGGGTACGAGCAGTACTTC. This translates into CASSFLGYEQYF. The V gene is TRBV7-2, the J gene TRBJ2-7; D is undetermined. Germline V gene sequence: CDR1 SGHTA, CDR2 FQGNSA. Trimming took off 3 bases at V and 4 bases at J, with 7 bases between the two ends. This CDR3 has 12 amino acids.